The sequence of this T cell receptor (beta chain) was determined in a study of T-cell memory formation after mild COVID-19. A word on this clonotype: Its antigen is not known.

Findings and limits, study-wide: Shrinking CD4+ clones resided mostly in CM and EM, and CD8+ ones in EMRA. From day 15 to 85, contracting clones were balanced between CD4 and CD8, whereas later expanders leaned toward CD4+. The appearance of some responding clones in pre-infection memory suggested that cross-reactive memory joined.

Germline trimming cut 2 bases from V and 5 bases from J; bases unmatched to any gene: 3. Germline lookup yields CDR1 DFQATT and CDR2 SNEGSKA (reference sequence). This CDR3 is 14 amino acids long. TCRdb ran MiXCR on the 5' RACE reads and lists one entry per CDR3 protein. This sample has some 300,000 distinct CDR3 sequences; 20% to 25% occur once, and the top ten carry roughly a fifth. The genes are TRBV20-1 and TRBJ2-2; 9 nucleotides agree with TRBD2. This sequence was found in a man between 18 and 35 years old who had mild COVID-19 (a few samples of this study predate the infection). Cell type and time point are not known. Sequencing was carried out using PBMCs or a T cell subset sorted from them (not recorded which). The CDR3, as DNA: TGCAGTGCTAGACTAGCGGGGATGACCGGGGAGCTGTTTTTT. It encodes CSARLAGMTGELFF.